This T cell receptor (beta chain) came from a study of beta chain features in type 1 diabetes. This clone was counted only a few times. Of the isolated RNA, all was reverse transcribed, and so the sequenced material was expressed TCRB transcripts. Measured with immunoSEQ multiplex PCR; TCRdb has only the in-frame clones, and not every one. Of 330,000 or so clones listed, 20% are singletons. V was pared by 0 bases and J by 5 bases, with 11 bases between. There are 14 residues in the CDR3. CDR1 is SGHRS, CDR2 YFSETQ, per germline. CD4+ naive, central memory, regulatory and stem cell-like memory subsets were isolated by sorting on CD45RO/CCR7/CD25/CD127/CD95/CD27.

The chain employs TRBV5-1 and TRBJ1-1; D is unclear. The sequencing sample was made of naive CD4+ T cells from blood. This sequence originates from a woman aged 18 to 35 in good health. DNA of the CDR3: TGCGCCAGCAGCTTGGGAAGTATTAGTACTGAAGCTTTCTTT. Protein product: CASSLGSISTEAFF.